The 32 T cell receptor beta chains listed next were all sequenced from one sample in a study of control samples from healthy donors and cancer patients. Measured with immunoSEQ multiplex PCR; TCRdb has only the in-frame clones, and not every one. The sample carries about 130,000 clones, 80% to 95% recorded once. The sample comprised blood. The receptor source for this set is a young man in good health.

The chain uses TRBV4-1 and TRBJ1-3; D might be TRBD1 (6 bases). Looked up from germline, CDR1 is MGHRA and CDR2 is YSYEKL. The CDR3 loop spans 17 amino acids. V lost 2 bases, J lost 0 bases, and 14 bases lay in between. This chain's CDR3 is CASSQPQTGRSGNTIYF. The CDR3 region has the DNA TGCGCCAGCAGCCAACCCCAGACAGGTCGCTCTGGAAACACCATATATTTT.

The V call is TRBV29-1, the J call TRBJ2-7; TRBD1 matches at 8 bases. Germline lookup yields CDR1 SQVTM and CDR2 ANQGSEA. CDR3 length: 12 residues. The CDR3 DNA reads TGCGCGGCAGGGGGCAGCTCCTACGAGCAGTACTTC. Protein: CAAGGSSYEQYF.

A single count supports this clone. The chain combines TRBV6-5 with TRBJ1-3; D unclear. The V gene's germline CDR1 is MNHEY and CDR2 SVGAGI. V was trimmed by 0 bases and J by 0 bases, leaving 3 bases between them. The CDR3 loop spans 14 amino acids. This chain's CDR3 is CASSYSVSGNTIYF. The CDR3, as DNA: TGTGCCAGCAGTTACTCAGTCTCTGGAAACACCATATATTTT.

The CDR3 DNA reads TGTGCCAGCAGCTCTCCGATGTGGGCCAACCCCGCGAACAATGAGCAGTTCTTC. As protein: CASSSPMWANPANNEQFF. The chain has TRBV21-1 and TRBJ2-1; TRBD1, the table's D call, was not compared with the DNA. TRBV21-1 is recorded as a pseudogene. The CDR3 has 18 residues.

CDR3 in DNA: TGTGCCAGCAGTGAAGAACAGGGCCTAGCCAAAAACATTCAGTACTTC. It yields the protein CASSEEQGLAKNIQYF. The chain is built from TRBV6-1 and TRBJ2-4, with D possibly matching TRBD1 (6 bases). This CDR3 comprises 16 residues. Germline-derived CDR1 and CDR2 are MNHNS and SASEGT. V dropped 1 base and J dropped 0 bases, with 10 bases sitting between them.

This rearrangement joins TRBV29-1 to TRBJ1-4; D gene ambiguous. Germline-derived CDR1 and CDR2 are SQVTM and ANQGSEA. V lost 7 bases and J 0 bases, leaving 9 bases between the germline ends. This CDR3 region has 13 residues. The CDR3: CSAKTATNEKLFF. CDR3 nucleotide sequence: TGCAGCGCTAAGACGGCAACTAATGAAAAACTGTTTTTT.

This clone was found once. The rearrangement uses TRBV11-2 and TRBJ2-2; D uncertain. With 7 bases removed from V and 0 bases from J, the gap between germline ends came to 12 bases. The CDR3 has 15 residues. The germline gives CDR1 SGHAT, CDR2 FQNNGV. The CDR3 here is CASNKRYANTGELFF. The DNA of the CDR3 is TGTGCCAGCAACAAAAGATACGCGAACACCGGGGAGCTGTTTTTT.

The V call is TRBV6-5, the J call TRBJ2-1; 9 nucleotides line up with TRBD2. The CDR3 runs to 15 residues. The V gene end was trimmed by 6 bases and the J gene end by 5 bases; junction bases not matched to a gene: 8. From germline, CDR1 is MNHEY and CDR2 SVGAGI. The chain's CDR3 is CASRSLAGRDNEQFF. The CDR3 nucleotides read TGTGCCAGCAGGTCCCTAGCGGGGCGGGACAATGAGCAGTTCTTC.

The V and J genes are TRBV6-1 and TRBJ1-1; 7 bases are shared with TRBD1. The CDR3 contains 14 residues. Losses at the gene ends were 3 bases for V and 1 base for J; bases not matched to a gene: 2. CDR1 and CDR2 from the germline V gene are MNHNS and SASEGT. The CDR3 nucleotides read TGTGCCAGCAGTGACAGGGGGAAGAACACTGAAGCTTTCTTT. Its protein is CASSDRGKNTEAFF.

The chain uses TRBV12-3 or TRBV12-4 and TRBJ2-1; D perhaps matches TRBD2 (5 bases). The CDR3 runs to 13 residues. V lost 9 bases and J lost 3, with 12 bases in between. CDR3 sequence reads: CASGGAYYNEQFF. CDR3 coding DNA: TGTGCCAGTGGAGGAGCTTACTACAATGAGCAGTTCTTC.

The chain joins TRBV13 to TRBJ1-5; D not resolved. CDR1 is PRHDT and CDR2 is FYEKMQ in the germline V gene (reference sequence). The CDR3 spans 14 residues. Trimming cost V 3 bases and J 3 bases, with 9 bases left between them. The CDR3 coding sequence is TGTGCCAGCAGCTTTTCAGGTGACAATCAGCCCCAGCATTTT. Amino acid sequence: CASSFSGDNQPQHF.

The chain couples TRBV12-3 or TRBV12-4 to TRBJ1-2; weak D call: TRBD1 (6 bases). V gave up 3 bases and J gave up 4 bases, with 9 bases separating them. The CDR3 is 13 amino acids. This chain's CDR3 is CASSLGGLYGYTF. The CDR3 bases are TGTGCCAGCAGTTTGGGGGGGCTCTATGGCTACACCTTC.

The chain joins TRBV11-2 to TRBJ1-1; D gene ambiguous. Germline V gene data show CDR1 as SGHAT and CDR2 as FQNNGV. V dropped 2 bases and J dropped 0 bases, with 10 bases sitting between them. This CDR3 spans 15 amino acids. The CDR3 reads CASSLRGLVNTEAFF. The CDR3 DNA is TGTGCCAGCAGCTTACGGGGATTAGTGAACACTGAAGCTTTCTTT.

A note on this clone: The same CDR3 also results from other DNA sequences found in this sample. This rearrangement joins TRBV6-4 to TRBJ2-4; TRBD2 might be the D (6 bases). The CDR3 runs to 15 residues. Per the germline V gene, CDR1 is MRHNA and CDR2 is SNTAGT. Trimming took off 8 bases at V and 0 bases at J, with 14 bases between the two ends. CDR3 nucleotide sequence: TGTGCCAGCCCAATAGGGAGGTTAGCCAAAAACATTCAGTACTTC. This translates into CASPIGRLAKNIQYF.

This clone was seen just once. The chain carries TRBV2 and TRBJ1-2; tentative D call: TRBD1 (5 bases). In germline, CDR1 is SNHLY, CDR2 FYNNEI. V lost 6 bases and J lost 5, with 31 bases in between. The CDR3 is made up of 19 amino acids. The chain's CDR3 is CASSVWTILLRWDFYGYTF. The CDR3 nucleotides read TGTGCCAGCAGCGTTTGGACAATCCTCCTACGATGGGACTTTTATGGCTACACCTTC.

The genes are TRBV10-3 and TRBJ2-3; 7 bases are a match to TRBD1. CDR3 length equals 23 residues. The V gene's germline CDR1 is ENHRY and CDR2 SYGVKD. V was pared by 0 bases and J by 2 bases, with 26 bases of the junction left unmatched. The DNA for the CDR3 is TGTGCCATCAGTGAGTCGCAGGGACGGAAACGGAAGGGACAGATAAATCCCACAGATACGCAGTATTTT. Protein: CAISESQGRKRKGQINPTDTQYF.

The chain links TRBV12-3 or TRBV12-4 to TRBJ1-2, with 10 bases fitting TRBD1. V gave up 6 bases and J gave up 5 bases; unmatched junction bases: 3. The CDR3 is made up of 13 amino acids. CDR3 sequence: CASRLDRGYGYTF. The CDR3 DNA follows: TGTGCCAGCAGGTTGGACAGGGGGTATGGCTACACCTTC.

This clone is a singleton in its sample. The chain carries TRBV2 and TRBJ1-4; 7 bases are a match to TRBD1. CDR3 length: 13 residues. The V gene's germline CDR1 is SNHLY and CDR2 FYNNEI. J was trimmed by 5 bases and V by 6 bases; bases with no gene match: 3. The CDR3 is CASSRGTNEKLFF. In DNA, the CDR3 is TGTGCCAGCAGCAGGGGGACGAATGAAAAACTGTTTTTT.

This clone was detected a few times. The J gene is TRBJ2-3, the V gene TRBV6-4; 10 positions agree with TRBD1. The junction had 0 bases not matched to a gene; V was cut back by 2 bases and J by 4 bases. Germline CDR1 reads MRHNA; CDR2 reads SNTAGT. The CDR3 spans 14 residues. In DNA form, the CDR3 reads TGTGCCAGCAGTGACGGACAGGGGGCAGATACGCAGTATTTT. Protein sequence: CASSDGQGADTQYF.

The chain links TRBV2 to TRBJ2-5; weak D call: TRBD2 (5 bases). Trimming took off 5 bases at V and 4 bases at J, with 5 bases between the two ends. The CDR3 runs 11 residues. Per the germline V gene, CDR1 is SNHLY and CDR2 is FYNNEI. The CDR3 DNA is TGTGCCAGCAGTACTAGAGAGACCCAGTACTTC. This translates into CASSTRETQYF. Full variable domain (remainder filled in from reference TRBV2 and TRBJ2-5): EPEVTQTPSHQVTQMGQEVILRCVPISNHLYFYWYRQILGQKVEFLVSFYNNEISEKSEIFDDQFSVERPDGSNFTLKIRSTKLEDSAMYFCASSTRETQYFGPGTRLLVL.

The genes are TRBV30 and TRBJ1-2; TRBD1 matches 7 bases. Germline V gene lookup returns CDR1 GTSNPN and CDR2 SVGIG (reference sequence). This CDR3 is built from 13 residues. V shed 2 bases and J 4 bases; nucleotides not matched to a gene: 4. The CDR3 loop is CAWSWAGGYGYTF. DNA for the CDR3: TGTGCCTGGAGTTGGGCAGGGGGCTATGGCTACACCTTC. The variable domain in full, with the rest retrieved from reference TRBV30 and TRBJ1-2, is SQTIHQWPATLVQPVGSPLSLECTVEGTSNPNLYWYRQAAGRGLQLLFYSVGIGQISSEVPQNLSASRPQDRQFILSSKKLLLSDSGFYLCAWSWAGGYGYTFGSGTRLTVV.

The rearrangement links TRBV7-9 to TRBJ1-5; TRBD1 is a possible D gene (5 bases). The germline V gene has CDR1 SEHNR and CDR2 FQNEAQ (reference sequence). V dropped 5 bases and J dropped 5 bases, with 19 bases sitting between them. The CDR3 loop spans 16 amino acids. In DNA form, the CDR3 reads TGTGCCAGCAGCCCCCTGGGGGGGGTTTTTGATCAGCCCCAGCATTTT. Amino acids: CASSPLGGVFDQPQHF. Based on the CDR3 plus reference TRBV7-9 and TRBJ1-5, the full variable domain is DTGVSQNPRHKITKRGQNVTFRCDPISEHNRLYWYRQTLGQGPEFLTYFQNEAQLEKSRLLSDRFSAERPKGSFSTLEIQRTEQGDSAMYLCASSPLGGVFDQPQHFGDGTRLSIL.

The V and J genes are TRBV12-3 or TRBV12-4 and TRBJ1-5; possibly TRBD1 for D (5 bases). The V end lost 4 bases, the J end lost 6 bases, and 10 bases lay between the germline ends. The CDR3 has 13 amino acids. CDR3 amino acids: CASSWGSSQPQHF. The CDR3 DNA sequence: TGTGCCAGCAGTTGGGGCTCGAGTCAGCCCCAGCATTTT.

This rearrangement joins TRBV9 to TRBJ1-4, with D possibly TRBD1 on 5 matching bases. Germline CDR1 is SGDLS and CDR2 is YYNGEE. This CDR3 contains 15 residues. Deletions cut 3 bases from V and 0 bases from J, with 9 bases between. CDR3 sequence (DNA): TGTGCCAGCAGCGAAGGGGTCGCAACTAATGAAAAACTGTTTTTT. This translates into CASSEGVATNEKLFF. Complete variable domain (other parts from reference TRBV9 and TRBJ1-4): DSGVTQTPKHLITATGQRVTLRCSPRSGDLSVYWYQQSLDQGLQFLIQYYNGEERAKGNILERFSAQQFPDLHSELNLSSLELGDSALYFCASSEGVATNEKLFFGSGTQLSVL.

J is TRBJ2-5 and V is TRBV21-1; the table's TRBD1 call for D was not verified on the DNA. TRBV21-1 is recorded as a pseudogene. CDR3 size: 13 residues. CDR3 loop: CASRGQGTETQYF. CDR3 bases: TGTGCCAGCAGGGGACAGGGGACAGAGACCCAGTACTTC.

This chain connects TRBV9 to TRBJ2-7; the D is unclear. CDR1 is SGDLS and CDR2 is YYNGEE in the germline V gene. This CDR3 is built from 15 residues. V lost 0 bases and J lost 0, with 10 bases in between. CDR3 DNA sequence: TGTGCCAGCAGCGTAGCCCCCTCGCCCTCCTACGAGCAGTACTTC. Translating gives CASSVAPSPSYEQYF.

This clone was recorded once. The genes are TRBV5-1 and TRBJ1-3; 8 nucleotides match TRBD1. The CDR3 is 18 amino acids. CDR1 and CDR2 (germline): SGHRS, YFSETQ. V dropped 4 bases and J dropped 0; count of bases not matched to a gene: 12. The CDR3 bases are TGCGCCAGCAGCCGGAGAGGACAGGGTTTAGGCTCTGGAAACACCATATATTTT. This translates into CASSRRGQGLGSGNTIYF.

The V call is TRBV6-5, the J call TRBJ2-4; perhaps D is TRBD1 or TRBD2 (6 bases each). The CDR3 contains 15 residues. Per germline, CDR1 MNHEY and CDR2 SVGAGI. Trimming cost V 2 bases and J 3 bases, with 11 bases left between them. The CDR3 region has the DNA TGTGCCAGCAGTTACCGGGGGCTTGGCAAAAACATTCAGTACTTC. It encodes CASSYRGLGKNIQYF.

The chain's CDR3 is CASSLALAGSADTQYF. The DNA for the CDR3 is TGTGCCAGCAGCTTGGCCCTGGCGGGTAGCGCAGATACGCAGTATTTT. The chain uses TRBV5-4 and TRBJ2-3, with D maybe TRBD2 (5 bases). CDR1 SGHNT and CDR2 YYREEE come from the germline V gene (reference sequence). The V and J ends lost 0 bases and 4 bases respectively, with 15 bases between them. The CDR3 runs to 16 residues. Variable domain in full (rest from reference TRBV5-4 and TRBJ2-3): ETGVTQSPTHLIKTRGQQVTLRCSSQSGHNTVSWYQQALGQGPQFIFQYYREEENGRGNFPPRFSGLQFPNYSSELNVNALELDDSALYLCASSLALAGSADTQYFGPGTRLTVL.

The chain has TRBV5-4 and TRBJ2-1, with D possibly TRBD1 on 7 matching bases. The germline V gene encodes CDR1 SGHNT and CDR2 YYREEE (reference sequence). Trimming left V 4 bases short and J 4 bases short, with 12 bases between. The CDR3 loop spans 14 amino acids. CDR3: CASSPPGGYNEQFF. The CDR3 region has the DNA TGTGCCAGCAGCCCACCAGGGGGGTACAATGAGCAGTTCTTC.

This chain joins TRBV7-6 and TRBJ2-1; D possibly corresponds to TRBD2 (6 bases). V was shortened by 0 bases and J by 3 bases, with 6 bases between the two germline ends. Germline values: CDR1 SGHVS, CDR2 FNYEAQ. CDR3 length: 14 residues. CDR3 DNA: TGTGCCAGCAGCTTAGCGGGGGGCTACAATGAGCAGTTCTTC. Encoded protein: CASSLAGGYNEQFF.

J is TRBJ1-2 and V is TRBV5-4, with D perhaps matching TRBD1 (6 bases). Trimming stripped 0 bases from V and 5 bases from J, with 14 bases between. Germline V gene sequence: CDR1 SGHNT, CDR2 YYREEE (reference sequence). The CDR3 consists of 15 residues. CDR3 in DNA: TGTGCCAGCAGCTTGGTACCGGCAGGGGAATATGGCTACACCTTC. Translation: CASSLVPAGEYGYTF.